Described below is a single TCR beta chain sequence and its context. No antigen is known for it. The germline gives CDR1 SGHRS, CDR2 YFSETQ. The CDR3 consists of 14 residues. The ends lost 1 base at V and 7 bases at J; junction bases unmatched: 6. This sample was taken from a study of OX40 agonist ivuxolimab in advanced cancers. This table comes from immunoSEQ multiplex PCR, and its TCRdb copy is limited to in-frame clones, with some not included. This table has about 35,000 clones, roughly 84% appearing once. Overall study results and limits: Researchers report that CD8+ T cells had, on average, more expanded clones than CD4+.

The V gene is TRBV5-1, the J gene TRBJ1-2; TRBD1 matches at 8 bases. This receptor was taken from an adult with an advanced solid tumor such as melanoma, head and neck, liver or kidney cancer. Sequencing used CD4+ or CD8+ T cells sorted from blood, obtained in a trial of the OX40 agonist ivuxolimab. This CDR3 is CASSLSDRVRGYTF. In nucleotides, the CDR3 is TGCGCCAGCAGCTTGTCGGACAGGGTGCGTGGCTACACCTTC. The full variable domain, in which reference TRBV5-1 and TRBJ1-2 provide the parts outside the CDR3, is KAGVTQTPRYLIKTRGQQVTLSCSPISGHRSVSWYQQTPGQGLQFLFEYFSETQRNKGNFPGRFSGRQFSNSRSEMNVSTLELGDSALYLCASSLSDRVRGYTFGSGTRLTVV.